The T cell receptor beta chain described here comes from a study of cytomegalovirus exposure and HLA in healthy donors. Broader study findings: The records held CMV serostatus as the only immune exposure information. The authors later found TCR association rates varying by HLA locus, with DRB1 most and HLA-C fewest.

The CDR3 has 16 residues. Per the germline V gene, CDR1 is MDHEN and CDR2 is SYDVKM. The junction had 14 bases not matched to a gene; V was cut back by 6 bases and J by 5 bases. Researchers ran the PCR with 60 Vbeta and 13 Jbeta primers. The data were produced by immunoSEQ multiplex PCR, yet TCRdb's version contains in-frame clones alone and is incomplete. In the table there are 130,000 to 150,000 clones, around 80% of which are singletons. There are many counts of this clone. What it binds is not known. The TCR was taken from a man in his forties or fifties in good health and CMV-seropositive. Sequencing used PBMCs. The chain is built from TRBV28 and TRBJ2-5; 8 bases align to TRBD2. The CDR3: CASSFRGSGATETQYF. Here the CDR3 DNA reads TGTGCCAGCAGCTTCCGGGGTAGCGGGGCGACCGAGACCCAGTACTTC.